This entry lists 4 T cell receptor beta chains sequenced from one sample in a study of T cell clonality in common variable immunodeficiency. Measured with immunoSEQ multiplex PCR; TCRdb has only the in-frame clones, and not every one. Observed in the sample are tens of thousands of clones, none of them singletons. Source material: peripheral blood mononuclear cells. These receptors all come from a person between 18 and 70 years old in good health.

At least ten counts were recorded for this clone. The read finishes 3 residues shy of the CDR3 end, and the germline J gene is used to complete it. V and J are TRBV20-1 and TRBJ2-2; 10 bases align to TRBD2. J gave up 4 bases and V 0 bases, and 8 bases lay outside the gene matches. Germline CDR1 is DFQATT and CDR2 is SNEGSKA (reference sequence). CDR3 length: 17 residues. The sequenced CDR3 bases are TGCAGTGCTAGAGATCCCAAGCGGGGGGGGTCCACCGGGGAG. Protein sequence: CSARDPKRGGSTGE. The whole CDR3 region reads CSARDPKRGGSTGELFF.

This clone was picked up many times. The CDR3 bases that were read are TGCGCCAGCAGCCCACGGGAAAGGGGGCGCCAGAACACTGAA. This translates into CASSPRERGRQNTE. The complete CDR3 reads CASSPRERGRQNTEAFF. The J gene is TRBJ1-1, the V gene TRBV5-1; TRBD1 matches at 7 bases. Read coverage stops 3 residues before the CDR3 terminus; the germline J gene supplies the remainder. The V gene's germline CDR1 is SGHRS and CDR2 YFSETQ. This CDR3 has 17 residues. V dropped 4 bases and J dropped 1; count of bases not matched to a gene: 13.

The table lists this clone with many counts. At one boundary the junction diverges from the germline segment, which might be a read error. Sequencing ends 3 residues short of the CDR3 end; the germline J gene provides the rest. V and J are TRBV29-1 and TRBJ2-7; maybe TRBD1 (6 bases). The CDR3 runs to 12 residues. The germline CDR1 and CDR2 sequences are SQVTM and ANQGSEA. CDR3 DNA (partial): TGCAGCGTCGAAGGGGACACGTACGAG. Amino acid sequence: CSVEGDTYE. The full CDR3 sequence reads CSVEGDTYEQYF.

This clone has ten or more counts. The CDR3 is cut off 3 residues early in the read; its end comes from the germline J gene. V and J are TRBV2 and TRBJ1-1, with 8 bases identical to TRBD1. After removal of 10 bases from V and 5 bases from J, the junction contained 9 bases not matched to a gene. CDR1 and CDR2 (germline): SNHLY, FYNNEI. The CDR3 runs to 13 residues. Partial CDR3 DNA: TGTGCCACCGAAGGGACAGGCGTTACTGAA. Protein product: CATEGTGVTE. The CDR3, in full, reads CATEGTGVTEAFF.